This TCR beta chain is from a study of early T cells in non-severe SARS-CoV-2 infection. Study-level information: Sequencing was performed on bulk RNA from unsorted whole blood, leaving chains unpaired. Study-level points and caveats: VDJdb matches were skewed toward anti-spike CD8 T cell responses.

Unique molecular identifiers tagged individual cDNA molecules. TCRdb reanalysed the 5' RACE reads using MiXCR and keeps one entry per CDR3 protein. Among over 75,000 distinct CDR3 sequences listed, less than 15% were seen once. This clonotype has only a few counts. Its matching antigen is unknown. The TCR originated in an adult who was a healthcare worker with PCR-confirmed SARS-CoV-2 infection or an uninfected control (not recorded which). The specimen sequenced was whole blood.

The DNA for the CDR3 is TGTGCCAGCAGCTTACCATTCAGGGGCACCGGGGAGCTGTTTTTT. Residues: CASSLPFRGTGELFF. This rearrangement joins TRBV11-2 to TRBJ2-2; TRBD1 might be the D (6 bases). From germline, CDR1 is SGHAT and CDR2 FQNNGV. Trimming pared 2 bases from V and 4 bases from J, leaving 11 bases between. CDR3 size: 15 residues.